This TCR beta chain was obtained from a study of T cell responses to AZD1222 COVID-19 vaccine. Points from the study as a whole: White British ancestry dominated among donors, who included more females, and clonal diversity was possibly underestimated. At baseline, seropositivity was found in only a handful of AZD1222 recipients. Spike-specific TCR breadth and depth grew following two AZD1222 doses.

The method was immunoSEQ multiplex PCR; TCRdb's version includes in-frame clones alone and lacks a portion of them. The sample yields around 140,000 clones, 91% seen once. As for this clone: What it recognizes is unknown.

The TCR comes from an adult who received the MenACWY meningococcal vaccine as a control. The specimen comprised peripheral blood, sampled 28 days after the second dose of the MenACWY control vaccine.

CDR3 bases: TGTGCCAGCAGCGCCATGCCCACCGGGGCCGCGTACGAGCAGTACTTC. Amino acid sequence: CASSAMPTGAAYEQYF. The V and J genes are TRBV27 and TRBJ2-7; perhaps D is TRBD1 or TRBD2 (5 bases each). There are 16 residues in the CDR3. V lost 6 bases, J lost 4 bases, and 22 bases lay in between. The V gene's germline CDR1 is MNHEY and CDR2 SMNVEV (reference sequence).